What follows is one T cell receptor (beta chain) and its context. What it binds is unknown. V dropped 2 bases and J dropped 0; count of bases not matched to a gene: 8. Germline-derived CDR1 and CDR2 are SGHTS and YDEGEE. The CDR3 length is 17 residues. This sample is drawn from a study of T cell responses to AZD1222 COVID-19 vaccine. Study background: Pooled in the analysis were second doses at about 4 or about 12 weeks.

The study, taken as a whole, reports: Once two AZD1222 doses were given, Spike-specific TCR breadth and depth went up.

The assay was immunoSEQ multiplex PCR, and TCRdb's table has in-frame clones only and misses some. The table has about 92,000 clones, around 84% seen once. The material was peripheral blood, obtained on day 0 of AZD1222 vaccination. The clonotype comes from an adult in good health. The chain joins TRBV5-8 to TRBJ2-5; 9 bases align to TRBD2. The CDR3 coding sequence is TGTGCCAGCAGCTTAAAAAAGACTAGCGGAAACCAAGAGACCCAGTACTTC. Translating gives CASSLKKTSGNQETQYF.